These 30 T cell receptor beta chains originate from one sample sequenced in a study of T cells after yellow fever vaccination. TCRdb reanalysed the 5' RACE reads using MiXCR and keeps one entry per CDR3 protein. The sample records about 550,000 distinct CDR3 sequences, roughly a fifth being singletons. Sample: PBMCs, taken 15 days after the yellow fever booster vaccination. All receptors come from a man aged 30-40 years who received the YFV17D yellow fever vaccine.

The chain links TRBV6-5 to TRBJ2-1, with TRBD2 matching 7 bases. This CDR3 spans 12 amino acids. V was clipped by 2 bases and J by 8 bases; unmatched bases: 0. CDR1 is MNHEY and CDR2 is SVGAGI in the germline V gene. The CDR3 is CASSYRGDEQFF. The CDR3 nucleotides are TGTGCCAGCAGTTACCGGGGGGATGAGCAGTTCTTC.

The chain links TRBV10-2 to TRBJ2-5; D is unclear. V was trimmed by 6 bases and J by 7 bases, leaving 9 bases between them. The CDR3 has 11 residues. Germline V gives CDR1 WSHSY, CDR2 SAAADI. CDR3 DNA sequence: TGCGCCAGCAGGGATTACGTGACCCAGTACTTC. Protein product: CASRDYVTQYF.

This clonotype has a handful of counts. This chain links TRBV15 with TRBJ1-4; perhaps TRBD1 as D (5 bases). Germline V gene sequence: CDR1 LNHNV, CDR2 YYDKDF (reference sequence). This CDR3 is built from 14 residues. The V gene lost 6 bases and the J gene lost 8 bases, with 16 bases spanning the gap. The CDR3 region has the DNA TGTGCCACCAGGGGACCGCAGGAGGACGAAAAACTGTTTTTT. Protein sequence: CATRGPQEDEKLFF.

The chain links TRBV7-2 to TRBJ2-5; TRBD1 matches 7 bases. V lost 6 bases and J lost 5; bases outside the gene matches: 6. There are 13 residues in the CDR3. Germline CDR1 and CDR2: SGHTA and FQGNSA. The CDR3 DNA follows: TGTGCCAGCAGAGCCGGGACAGTCGAGACCCAGTACTTC. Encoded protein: CASRAGTVETQYF.

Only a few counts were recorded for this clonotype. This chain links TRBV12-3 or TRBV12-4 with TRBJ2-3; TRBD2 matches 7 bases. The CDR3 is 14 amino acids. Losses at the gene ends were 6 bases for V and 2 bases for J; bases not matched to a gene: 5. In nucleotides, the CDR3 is TGTGCCAGCAGAAGGGGACTACCCACAGATACGCAGTATTTT. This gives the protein CASRRGLPTDTQYF.

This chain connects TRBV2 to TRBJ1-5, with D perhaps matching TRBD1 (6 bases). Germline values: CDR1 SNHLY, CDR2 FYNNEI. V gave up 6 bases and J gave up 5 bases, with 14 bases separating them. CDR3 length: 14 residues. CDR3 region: CASSTYRVDQPQHF. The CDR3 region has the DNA TGTGCCAGCAGCACTTACAGGGTGGATCAGCCCCAGCATTTT.

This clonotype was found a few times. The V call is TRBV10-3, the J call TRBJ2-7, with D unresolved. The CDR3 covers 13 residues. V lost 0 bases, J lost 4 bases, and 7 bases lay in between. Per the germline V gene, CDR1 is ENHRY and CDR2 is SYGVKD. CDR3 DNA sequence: TGTGCCATCAGTGAGTCGGAGAATTACGAGCAGTACTTC. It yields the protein CAISESENYEQYF.

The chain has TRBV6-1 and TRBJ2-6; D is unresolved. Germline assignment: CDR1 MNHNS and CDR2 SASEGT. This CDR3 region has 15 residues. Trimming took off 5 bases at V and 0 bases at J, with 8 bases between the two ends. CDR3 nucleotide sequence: TGTGCCAGCAGTCCTTTCGGCTCTGGGGCCAACGTCCTGACTTTC. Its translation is CASSPFGSGANVLTF.

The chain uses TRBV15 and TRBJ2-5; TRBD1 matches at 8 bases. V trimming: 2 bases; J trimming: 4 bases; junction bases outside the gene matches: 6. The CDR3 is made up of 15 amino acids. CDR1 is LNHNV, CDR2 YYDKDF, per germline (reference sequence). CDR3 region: CATSRQGAIGETQYF. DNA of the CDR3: TGTGCCACCAGCAGACAGGGGGCGATTGGAGAGACCCAGTACTTC.

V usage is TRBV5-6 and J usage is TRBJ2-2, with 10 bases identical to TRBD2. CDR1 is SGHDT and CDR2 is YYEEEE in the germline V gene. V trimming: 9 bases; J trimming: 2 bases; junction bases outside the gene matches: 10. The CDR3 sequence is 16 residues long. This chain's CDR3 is CAIGPRTSGNTGELFF. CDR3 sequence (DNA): TGTGCCATCGGCCCCCGGACTAGCGGAAACACCGGGGAGCTGTTTTTT.

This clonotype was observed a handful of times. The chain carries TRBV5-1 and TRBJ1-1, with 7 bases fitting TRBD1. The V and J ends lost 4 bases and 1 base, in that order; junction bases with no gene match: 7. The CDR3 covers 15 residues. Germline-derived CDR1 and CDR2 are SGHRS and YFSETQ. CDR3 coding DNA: TGCGCCAGCAGCCGGGAAGGGACAGCGAACACTGAAGCTTTCTTT. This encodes CASSREGTANTEAFF. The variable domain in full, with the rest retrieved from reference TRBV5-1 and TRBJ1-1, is KAGVTQTPRYLIKTRGQQVTLSCSPISGHRSVSWYQQTPGQGLQFLFEYFSETQRNKGNFPGRFSGRQFSNSRSEMNVSTLELGDSALYLCASSREGTANTEAFFGQGTRLTVV.

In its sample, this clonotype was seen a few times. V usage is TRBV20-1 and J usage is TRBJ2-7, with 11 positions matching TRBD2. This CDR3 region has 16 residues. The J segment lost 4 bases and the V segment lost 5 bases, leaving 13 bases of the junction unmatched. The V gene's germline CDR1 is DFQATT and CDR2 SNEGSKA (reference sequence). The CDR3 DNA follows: TGCAGTGCTCCTGCTACTAGCGGGAGACGCCGGTACGAGCAGTACTTC. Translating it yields CSAPATSGRRRYEQYF.

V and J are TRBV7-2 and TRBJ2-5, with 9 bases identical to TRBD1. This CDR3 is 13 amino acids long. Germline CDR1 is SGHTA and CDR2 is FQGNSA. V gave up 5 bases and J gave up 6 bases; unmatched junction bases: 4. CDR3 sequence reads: CASSRGQGKTQYF. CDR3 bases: TGTGCCAGCAGCCGGGGACAGGGAAAGACCCAGTACTTC.

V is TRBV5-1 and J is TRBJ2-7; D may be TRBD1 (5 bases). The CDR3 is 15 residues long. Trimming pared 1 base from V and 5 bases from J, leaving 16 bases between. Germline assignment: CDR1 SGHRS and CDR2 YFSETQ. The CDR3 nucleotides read TGCGCCAGCAGCTTGAATTGGGTAAGGGGTGACGAGCAGTACTTC. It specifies CASSLNWVRGDEQYF.

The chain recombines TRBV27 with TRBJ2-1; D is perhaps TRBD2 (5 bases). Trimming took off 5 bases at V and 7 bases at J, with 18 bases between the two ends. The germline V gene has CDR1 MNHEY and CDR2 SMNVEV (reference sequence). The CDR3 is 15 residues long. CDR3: CASSRKSGSRNEQFF. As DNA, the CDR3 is TGTGCCAGCAGTAGGAAAAGCGGATCACGGAATGAGCAGTTCTTC.

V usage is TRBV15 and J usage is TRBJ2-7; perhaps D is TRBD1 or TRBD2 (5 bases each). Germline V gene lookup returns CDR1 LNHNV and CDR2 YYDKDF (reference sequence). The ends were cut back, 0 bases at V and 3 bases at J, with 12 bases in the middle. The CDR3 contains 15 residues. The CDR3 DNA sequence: TGTGCCACCAGCAGAGATCCCGGGGCAGTCTACGAGCAGTACTTC. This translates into CATSRDPGAVYEQYF.

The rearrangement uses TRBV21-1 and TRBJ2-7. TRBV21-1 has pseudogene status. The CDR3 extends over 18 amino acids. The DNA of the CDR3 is TGTGCCAGCAGCAAAAGGAAACCTAAAGGACGGCGGACCTACGAGCAGTACTTC. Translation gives CASSKRKPKGRRTYEQYF.

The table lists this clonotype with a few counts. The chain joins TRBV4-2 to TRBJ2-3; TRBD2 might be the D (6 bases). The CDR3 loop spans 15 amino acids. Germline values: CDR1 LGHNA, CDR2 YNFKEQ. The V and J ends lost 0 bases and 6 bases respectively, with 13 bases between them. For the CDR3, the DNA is TGTGCCAGCAGCCAAGACGGTTTCCTAGCGGATACGCAGTATTTT. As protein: CASSQDGFLADTQYF.

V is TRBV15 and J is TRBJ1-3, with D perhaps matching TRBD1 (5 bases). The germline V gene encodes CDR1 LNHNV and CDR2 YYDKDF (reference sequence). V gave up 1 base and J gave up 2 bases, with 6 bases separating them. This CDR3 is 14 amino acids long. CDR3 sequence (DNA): TGTGCCACCAGCAGAGTAGGGGCTGGAAACACCATATATTTT. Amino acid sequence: CATSRVGAGNTIYF.

CDR3 loop: CSTGTGGMEGYTF. The CDR3 nucleotides are TGCAGTACCGGGACAGGGGGGATGGAAGGCTACACCTTC. V gene TRBV20-1 combines with J gene TRBJ1-2, with 11 bases aligning to TRBD1. CDR1 and CDR2 from the germline V gene are DFQATT and SNEGSKA (reference sequence). This CDR3 spans 13 amino acids. V shed 8 bases, J shed 8 bases, and the junction held 10 bases outside the gene matches.

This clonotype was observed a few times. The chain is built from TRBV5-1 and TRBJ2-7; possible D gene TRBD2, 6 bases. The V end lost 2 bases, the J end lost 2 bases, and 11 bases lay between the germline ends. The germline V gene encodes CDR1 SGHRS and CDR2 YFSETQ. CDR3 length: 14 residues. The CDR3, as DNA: TGCGCCAGCAGCTTTCGCGGGGCAACCTACGAGCAGTACTTC. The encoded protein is CASSFRGATYEQYF.

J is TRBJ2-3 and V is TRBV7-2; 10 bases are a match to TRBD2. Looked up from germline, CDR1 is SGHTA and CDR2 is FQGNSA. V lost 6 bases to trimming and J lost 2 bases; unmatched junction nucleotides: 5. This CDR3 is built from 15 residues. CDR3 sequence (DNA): TGTGCCAGCAGTTTACTAGCGGGGTACACAGATACGCAGTATTTT. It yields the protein CASSLLAGYTDTQYF.

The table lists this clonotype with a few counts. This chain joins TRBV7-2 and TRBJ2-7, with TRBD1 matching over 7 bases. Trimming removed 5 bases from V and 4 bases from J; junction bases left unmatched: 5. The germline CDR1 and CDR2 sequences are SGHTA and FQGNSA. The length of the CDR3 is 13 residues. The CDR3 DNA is TGTGCCAGCAGCCAGGACAGGATATACGAGCAGTACTTC. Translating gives CASSQDRIYEQYF.

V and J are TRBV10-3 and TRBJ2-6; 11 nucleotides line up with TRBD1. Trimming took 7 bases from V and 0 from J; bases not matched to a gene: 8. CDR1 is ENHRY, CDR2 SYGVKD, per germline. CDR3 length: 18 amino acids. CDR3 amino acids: CAITTSGQGVSGANVLTF. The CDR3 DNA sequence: TGTGCCATCACAACTTCGGGACAGGGGGTCTCTGGGGCCAACGTCCTGACTTTC.

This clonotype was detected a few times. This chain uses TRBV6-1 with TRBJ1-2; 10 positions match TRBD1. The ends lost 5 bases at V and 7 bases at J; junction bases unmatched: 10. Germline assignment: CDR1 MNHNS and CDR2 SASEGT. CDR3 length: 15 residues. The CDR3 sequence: CASSPTGTGARGYTF. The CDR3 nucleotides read TGTGCCAGCAGTCCTACCGGGACAGGGGCACGTGGCTACACCTTC.

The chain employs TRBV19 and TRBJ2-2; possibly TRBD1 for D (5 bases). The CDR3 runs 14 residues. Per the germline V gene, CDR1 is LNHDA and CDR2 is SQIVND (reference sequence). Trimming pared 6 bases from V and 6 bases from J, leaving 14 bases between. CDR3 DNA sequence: TGTGCCAGTAGAAGGGGAACTTGGGCCGGGGAGCTGTTTTTT. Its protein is CASRRGTWAGELFF.

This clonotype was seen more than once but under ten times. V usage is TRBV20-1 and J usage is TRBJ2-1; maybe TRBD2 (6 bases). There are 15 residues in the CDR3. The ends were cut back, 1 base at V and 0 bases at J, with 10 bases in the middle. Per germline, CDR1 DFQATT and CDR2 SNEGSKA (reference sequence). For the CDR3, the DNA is TGCAGTGCTAGAGTAGCGGCAAACTCCTACAATGAGCAGTTCTTC. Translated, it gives CSARVAANSYNEQFF.

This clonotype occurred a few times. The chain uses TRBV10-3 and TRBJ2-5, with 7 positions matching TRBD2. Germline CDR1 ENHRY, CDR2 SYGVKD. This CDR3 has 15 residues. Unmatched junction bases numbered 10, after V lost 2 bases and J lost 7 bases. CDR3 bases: TGTGCCATCAGTGAGGGAAGCGGGACCGGGGGGACCCAGTACTTC. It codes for CAISEGSGTGGTQYF.

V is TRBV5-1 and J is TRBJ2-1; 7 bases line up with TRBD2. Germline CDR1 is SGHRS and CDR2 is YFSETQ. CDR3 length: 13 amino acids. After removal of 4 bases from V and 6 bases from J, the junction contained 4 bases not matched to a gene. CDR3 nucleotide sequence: TGCGCCAGCAGCGCGGGACTACCCAATGAGCAGTTCTTC. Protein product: CASSAGLPNEQFF.

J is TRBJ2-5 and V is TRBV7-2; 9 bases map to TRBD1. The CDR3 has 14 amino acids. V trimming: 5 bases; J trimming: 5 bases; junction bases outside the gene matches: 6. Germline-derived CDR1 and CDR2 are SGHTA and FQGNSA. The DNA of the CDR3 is TGTGCCAGCAGCAGGGACAGGGTGAGCGAGACCCAGTACTTC. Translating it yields CASSRDRVSETQYF.